The 5 T cell receptor beta chains below were found in one sample sequenced in a study of cytomegalovirus exposure and HLA in healthy donors. Primers for the PCR totalled 60 Vbeta and 13 Jbeta. Here immunoSEQ multiplex PCR was the method, and the copy in TCRdb shows in-frame clones only, minus some. The data show fewer than 200,000 clones, with 60% to 80% seen just once and 3.5% to 4.5% held by the top ten. The sequencing input was PBMCs. The receptors were gathered from a man aged 30 to 45 in good health and CMV-seropositive.

The chain links TRBV2 to TRBJ2-4; 16 bases agree with TRBD2. CDR3 length equals 22 residues. CDR1 SNHLY and CDR2 FYNNEI come from the germline V gene. V shed 1 base and J 0 bases; nucleotides not matched to a gene: 12. The CDR3 region is CASSEVGTSGGAIGLAKNIQYF. CDR3 bases: TGTGCCAGCAGTGAAGTTGGGACTAGCGGGGGGGCGATTGGGTTAGCCAAAAACATTCAGTACTTC. Filled out from reference TRBV2 and TRBJ2-4, the complete variable domain reads EPEVTQTPSHQVTQMGQEVILRCVPISNHLYFYWYRQILGQKVEFLVSFYNNEISEKSEIFDDQFSVERPDGSNFTLKIRSTKLEDSAMYFCASSEVGTSGGAIGLAKNIQYFGAGTRLSVL.

This clone turned up a few times. The chain links TRBV5-1 to TRBJ2-3, with TRBD2 matching over 9 bases. Germline CDR1 is SGHRS and CDR2 is YFSETQ. This CDR3 is built from 14 residues. V shed 4 bases, J shed 4 bases, and the junction held 4 bases outside the gene matches. In DNA, the CDR3 is TGCGCCAGCAGCGTCAGCGGGGGGCCAGATACGCAGTATTTT. Translated: CASSVSGGPDTQYF. The full variable domain, completed using reference TRBV5-1 and TRBJ2-3, is KAGVTQTPRYLIKTRGQQVTLSCSPISGHRSVSWYQQTPGQGLQFLFEYFSETQRNKGNFPGRFSGRQFSNSRSEMNVSTLELGDSALYLCASSVSGGPDTQYFGPGTRLTVL.

This sequence joins TRBV10-3 and TRBJ1-1, with D perhaps TRBD1 (5 bases). The CDR3 totals 15 residues. Trimming pared 2 bases from V and 0 bases from J, leaving 10 bases between. Germline V gives CDR1 ENHRY, CDR2 SYGVKD. The CDR3 is CAISERGGMNTEAFF. The CDR3 DNA reads TGTGCCATCAGTGAGAGGGGCGGCATGAACACTGAAGCTTTCTTT.

The rearrangement links TRBV28 to TRBJ2-3; the match to TRBD1 covers 9 bases. Trimming cost V 6 bases and J 5 bases; bases outside gene matches: 9. The CDR3 extends over 15 amino acids. CDR1 and CDR2 (germline): MDHEN, SYDVKM. CDR3 DNA sequence: TGTGCCAGCAGAGCCCGGACAGGGGAAGGAGATACGCAGTATTTT. Protein product: CASRARTGEGDTQYF.

The genes are TRBV30 and TRBJ1-2; a weak D match, TRBD1 (5 bases). The germline CDR1 and CDR2 sequences are GTSNPN and SVGIG (reference sequence). The length of the CDR3 is 14 residues. The ends were cut back, 0 bases at V and 8 bases at J, with 16 bases in the middle. The CDR3 sequence is CAWSVSQGAGGYTF. The CDR3 bases are TGTGCCTGGAGTGTTTCGCAGGGTGCTGGAGGCTACACCTTC. Complete variable domain (other parts from reference TRBV30 and TRBJ1-2): SQTIHQWPATLVQPVGSPLSLECTVEGTSNPNLYWYRQAAGRGLQLLFYSVGIGQISSEVPQNLSASRPQDRQFILSSKKLLLSDSGFYLCAWSVSQGAGGYTFGSGTRLTVV.